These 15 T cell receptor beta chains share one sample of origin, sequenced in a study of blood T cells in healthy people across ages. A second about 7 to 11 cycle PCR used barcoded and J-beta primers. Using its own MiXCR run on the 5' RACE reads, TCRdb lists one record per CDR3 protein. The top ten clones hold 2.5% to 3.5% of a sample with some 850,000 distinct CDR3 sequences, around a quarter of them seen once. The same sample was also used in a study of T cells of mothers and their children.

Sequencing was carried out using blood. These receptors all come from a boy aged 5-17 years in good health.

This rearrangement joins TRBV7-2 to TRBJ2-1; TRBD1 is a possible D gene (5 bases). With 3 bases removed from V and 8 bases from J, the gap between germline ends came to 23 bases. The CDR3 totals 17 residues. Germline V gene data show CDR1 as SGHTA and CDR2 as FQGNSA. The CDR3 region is CASSLRQGRLEVDEQFF. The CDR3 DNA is TGTGCCAGCAGCTTGCGTCAGGGAAGGCTAGAGGTCGATGAGCAGTTCTTC.

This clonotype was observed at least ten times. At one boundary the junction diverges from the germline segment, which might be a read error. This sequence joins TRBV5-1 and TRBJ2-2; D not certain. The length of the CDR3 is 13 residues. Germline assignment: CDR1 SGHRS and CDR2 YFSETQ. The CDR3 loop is CASSLDRAGELFF. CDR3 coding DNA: TGTGCCAGCAGTTTAGACCGGGCCGGGGAGCTGTTTTTT.

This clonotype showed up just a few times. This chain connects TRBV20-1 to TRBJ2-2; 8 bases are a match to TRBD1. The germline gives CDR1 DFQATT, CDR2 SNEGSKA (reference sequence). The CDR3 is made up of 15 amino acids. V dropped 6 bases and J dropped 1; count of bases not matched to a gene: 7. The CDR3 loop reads CSASPGTGNTGELFF. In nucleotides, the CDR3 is TGCAGTGCGTCCCCCGGGACAGGGAACACCGGGGAGCTGTTTTTT.

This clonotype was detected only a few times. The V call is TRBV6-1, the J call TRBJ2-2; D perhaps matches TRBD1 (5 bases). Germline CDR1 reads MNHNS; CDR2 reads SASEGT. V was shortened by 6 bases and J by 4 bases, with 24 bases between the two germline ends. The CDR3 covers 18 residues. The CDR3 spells CASRTRSQNRKATGELFF. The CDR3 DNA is TGTGCCAGCAGAACGAGGAGCCAAAACAGGAAAGCCACCGGGGAGCTGTTTTTT.

The CDR3 reads CASSSGQLFWETQYF. For the CDR3, the DNA is TGTGCCAGCAGTTCCGGACAGCTGTTTTGGGAGACCCAGTACTTC. The chain employs TRBV28 and TRBJ2-5; maybe TRBD1 (6 bases). Deletions cut 4 bases from V and 5 bases from J, with 17 bases between. The length of the CDR3 is 15 residues. The germline gives CDR1 MDHEN, CDR2 SYDVKM.

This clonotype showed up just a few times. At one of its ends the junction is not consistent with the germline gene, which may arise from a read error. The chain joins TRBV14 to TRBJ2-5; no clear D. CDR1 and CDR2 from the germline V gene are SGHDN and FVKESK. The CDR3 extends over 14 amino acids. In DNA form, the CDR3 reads TGTGCCAGCAGTCAAGGAAGTTACGGAGAGACCCAGTACTTC. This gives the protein CASSQGSYGETQYF.

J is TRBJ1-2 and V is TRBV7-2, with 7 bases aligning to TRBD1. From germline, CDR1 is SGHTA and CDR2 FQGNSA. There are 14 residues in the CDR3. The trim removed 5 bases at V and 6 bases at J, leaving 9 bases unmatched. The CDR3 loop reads CASSPTGNDNGYTF. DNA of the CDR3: TGTGCCAGCAGCCCGACAGGGAACGACAATGGCTACACCTTC.

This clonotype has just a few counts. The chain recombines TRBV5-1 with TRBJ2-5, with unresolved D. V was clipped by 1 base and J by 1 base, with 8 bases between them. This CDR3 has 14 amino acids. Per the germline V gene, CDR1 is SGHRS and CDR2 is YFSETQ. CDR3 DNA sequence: TGCGCCAGCAGCTTGAAATTGGGCCAAGAGACCCAGTACTTC. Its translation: CASSLKLGQETQYF.

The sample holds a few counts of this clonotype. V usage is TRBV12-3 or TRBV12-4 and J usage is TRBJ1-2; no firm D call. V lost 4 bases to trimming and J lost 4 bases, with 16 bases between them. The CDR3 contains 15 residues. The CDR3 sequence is CASSSPGPLGYGYTF. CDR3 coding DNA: TGTGCCAGCAGTTCCCCGGGCCCGCTCGGCTATGGCTACACCTTC.

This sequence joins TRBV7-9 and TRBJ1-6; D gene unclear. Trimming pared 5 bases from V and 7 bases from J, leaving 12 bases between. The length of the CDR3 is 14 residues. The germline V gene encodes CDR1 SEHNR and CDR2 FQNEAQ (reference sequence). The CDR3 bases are TGTGCCAGCAGCCCAAGTGCAGGAAATTCACCCCTCCACTTT. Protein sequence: CASSPSAGNSPLHF.

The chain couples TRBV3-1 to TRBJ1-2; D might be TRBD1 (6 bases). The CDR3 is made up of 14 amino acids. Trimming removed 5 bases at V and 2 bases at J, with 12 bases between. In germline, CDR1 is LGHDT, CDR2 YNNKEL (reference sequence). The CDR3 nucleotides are TGTGCCAGCAGCTCTCCGGACAGCAACTATGGCTACACCTTC. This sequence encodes CASSSPDSNYGYTF.

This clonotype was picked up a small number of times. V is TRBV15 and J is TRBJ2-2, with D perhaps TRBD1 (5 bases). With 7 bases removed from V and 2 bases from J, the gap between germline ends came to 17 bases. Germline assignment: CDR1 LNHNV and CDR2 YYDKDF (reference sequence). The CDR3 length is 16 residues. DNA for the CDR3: TGTGCCACCACCAAAGGGGTAACAGTAAACACCGGGGAGCTGTTTTTT. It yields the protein CATTKGVTVNTGELFF.

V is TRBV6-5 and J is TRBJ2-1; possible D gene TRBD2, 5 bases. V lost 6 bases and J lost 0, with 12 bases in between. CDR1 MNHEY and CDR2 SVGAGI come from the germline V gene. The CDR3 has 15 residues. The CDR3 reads CASSLQSGSYNEQFF. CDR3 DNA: TGTGCCAGCAGCCTCCAGAGCGGCTCCTACAATGAGCAGTTCTTC.

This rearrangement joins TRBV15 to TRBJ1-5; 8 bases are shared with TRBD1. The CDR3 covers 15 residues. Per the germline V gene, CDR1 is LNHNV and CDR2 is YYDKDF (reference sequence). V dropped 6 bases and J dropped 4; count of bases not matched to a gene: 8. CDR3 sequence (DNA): TGTGCCACCAGAGCACAGGGGGAGTGGAATCAGCCCCAGCATTTT. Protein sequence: CATRAQGEWNQPQHF.

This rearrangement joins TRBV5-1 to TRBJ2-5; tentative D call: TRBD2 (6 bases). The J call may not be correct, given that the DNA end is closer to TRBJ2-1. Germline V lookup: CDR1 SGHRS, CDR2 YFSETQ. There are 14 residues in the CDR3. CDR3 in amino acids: CASSLLGGLLEQFF. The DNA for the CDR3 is TGCGCCAGCAGCTTGTTGGGGGGACTCCTTGAGCAGTTCTTC.